These T cell receptor beta chains were read from a single sample in a study of CD8+ T cells in alopecia areata. Libraries were prepared by immunoSEQ multiplex PCR; TCRdb keeps only in-frame clonotypes and omits some of them. This sample has over 150,000 clones, with around 50% found just once. The sequencing used CD8+ T cells sorted from blood, collected at week 24, from a patient treated with tofacitinib. The origin of the receptors is a human donor with alopecia areata. CDR3s include the opening cysteine and the closing phenylalanine or tryptophan. A D gene is named only where the DNA matches it firmly. Clone size is given for some rows only: seen once, a few or many times, or a class if the clone is expanded.

abundance,v_gene,j_gene,d_gene,CDR3nt,CDR3aa
.,TRBV7-6,TRBJ2-7,TRBD2,TGTGCCAGCAGCCCACGGACTAGCGGAGGCGAGCAGTACTTC,CASSPRTSGGEQYF
once,TRBV9,TRBJ2-7,.,TGTGCCAGCAGCGCGAGTAGGGACACGCCCTACGAGCAGTACTTC,CASSASRDTPYEQYF
.,TRBV6-5,TRBJ2-7,.,TGTGCCAGCAGTTCCGGGGCGATCGGCTACGAGCAGTACTTC,CASSSGAIGYEQYF
.,TRBV14,TRBJ2-1,.,TGTGCTACCAGGGTTTCGTCCTACAATGAGCAGTTCTTC,CATRVSSYNEQFF
few,TRBV6-1,TRBJ2-1,.,TGTGCCAGCAGTGAGGCAGGGAATGAGCAGTTCTTC,CASSEAGNEQFF
.,TRBV29-1,TRBJ2-7,TRBD1,TGCAGCGTCAGGACAGGGGGCAACTACGAGCAGTACTTC,CSVRTGGNYEQYF
.,TRBV7-2,TRBJ2-3,.,TGTGCCAGCAGCTTAGGCTCCAGGGTGTTCGCAGATACGCAGTATTTT,CASSLGSRVFADTQYF
once,TRBV30,TRBJ1-1,.,TGTGCTGTGGGTTGGAACACTGAAGCTTTCTTT,CAVGWNTEAFF
.,TRBV29-1,TRBJ2-3,.,TGCAGCGTTGAAGAGGTGGCAGGGGTGGCAGATACGCAGTATTTT,CSVEEVAGVADTQYF
.,TRBV11-2,TRBJ2-5,TRBD1,TGTGCCAGCAGCTCTCAGACAGGGGGCATTGCCGAGACCCAGTACTTC,CASSSQTGGIAETQYF
.,TRBV7-9,TRBJ2-7,.,TGTGCCAGCACCCCTTATGAGGGGTCCTACGAGCAGTACTTC,CASTPYEGSYEQYF
.,TRBV5-1,TRBJ1-1,.,TGCGCCAGCAGCTTTGGCAGGGGAGGACCTGAAGCTTTCTTT,CASSFGRGGPEAFF
.,TRBV23-1,TRBJ1-4,.,TGCGCCAGCAGTCACCTGATTAGTGGAGCAACTAATGAAAAACTGTTTTTT,CASSHLISGATNEKLFF
.,TRBV11-2,TRBJ2-1,TRBD2,TGTGCCAGCAGCCACAATAGCGGGGGCCTCAATGAGCAGTTCTTC,CASSHNSGGLNEQFF
once,TRBV4-1,TRBJ2-5,TRBD2,TGCGCCAGCAGCCATGCACTAGCGGGGGACCAAGAGACCCAGTACTTC,CASSHALAGDQETQYF
.,TRBV6-5,TRBJ2-7,.,TGTGCCAGCAGCGCCGGTCTCGAGCAGTACTTC,CASSAGLEQYF
.,TRBV5-1,TRBJ2-7,TRBD1,TGCGCCAGCAACTCGGCCCCCGGGACAGGAGACTACGAGCAGTACTTC,CASNSAPGTGDYEQYF
few,TRBV18,TRBJ2-5,.,TGTGCCAGCTCCCCCGACCAAGAGACCCAGTACTTC,CASSPDQETQYF
.,TRBV6-5,TRBJ1-2,TRBD1,TGTGCCAGCCGAACAGGGGATGGCTACACCTTC,CASRTGDGYTF
few,TRBV9,TRBJ2-3,.,TGTGCCAGCAGCCCCAACCGGGGAGATACGCAGTATTTT,CASSPNRGDTQYF
.,TRBV4-1,TRBJ1-5,.,TGCGCCAGCAGCCAAGTAGGGCAGATCAATCAGCCCCAGCATTTT,CASSQVGQINQPQHF
.,TRBV27,TRBJ2-3,.,TGTGCCAGCAGTTACTCTAGCACAGATACGCAGTATTTT,CASSYSSTDTQYF
.,TRBV5-1,TRBJ2-7,.,TGCGCCAGCAGCGGCGTCTACGAGCAGTACTTC,CASSGVYEQYF
.,TRBV29-1,TRBJ2-7,.,TGCAGCGTGCTGGCGGGGGAGCAGTACTTC,CSVLAGEQYF
few,TRBV2,TRBJ1-5,.,TGTGCCAGCAGTGAAGCGATGCACCCCCAGCATTTT,CASSEAMHPQHF
.,TRBV11-3,TRBJ1-2,.,TGTGCCAGCACCGATGACGTCGCTTGGGGCTACACCTTC,CASTDDVAWGYTF
.,TRBV29-1,TRBJ2-7,.,TGCAGCGTTGAAGACAGGGCCCTGGGGGAGCAGTACTTC,CSVEDRALGEQYF
medium-sized,TRBV28,TRBJ2-7,.,TGTGCCAGCAGTTTACCCCTTACCTACGAGCAGTACTTC,CASSLPLTYEQYF
.,TRBV7-8,TRBJ2-3,.,TGTGCCAGCAGCCCCAGGCGGGCCCCTTCCACAGATACGCAGTATTTT,CASSPRRAPSTDTQYF
.,TRBV7-8,TRBJ1-6,.,TGTGCCAGCAGCCCAAAAATGAATTCACCCCTCCACTTT,CASSPKMNSPLHF
.,TRBV11-2,TRBJ2-5,.,TGTGCCAGCAGCCAAGGACAGTACCAAGAGACCCAGTACTTC,CASSQGQYQETQYF
.,TRBV2,TRBJ1-1,TRBD1,TGTGCCAGCCCCCAGACAGGGAGGAACACTGAAGCTTTCTTT,CASPQTGRNTEAFF
once,TRBV27,TRBJ2-1,.,TGTGCCAGCGCCGGGACTCCCATCCGCGAGCAGTTCTTC,CASAGTPIREQFF
.,TRBV6-5,TRBJ1-5,.,TGTGCCAGCAGGCCCCTCAGCAGAGCGCAGCCCCAGCATTTT,CASRPLSRAQPQHF
.,TRBV7-3,TRBJ2-3,.,TGTGCCAGCAGCTTCGGAGGCACAGATACGCAGTATTTT,CASSFGGTDTQYF
.,TRBV19,TRBJ2-5,TRBD1,TGTGCCAGTAGTCTCGACAGGGGAGCCGAGACCCAGTACTTC,CASSLDRGAETQYF
.,TRBV7-2,TRBJ2-5,.,TGTGCCAGCAGCTCCCTAGCGATTAGGTCAGAGACCCAGTACTTC,CASSSLAIRSETQYF